This T cell receptor beta chain was recovered during a study of CDR3 diversity in severe acne. TCRdb ran MiXCR on the PCR reads and lists one entry per CDR3 protein. The table lists approximately 79,000 distinct CDR3 sequences, about 50% of them singletons. The germline V and J ends were trimmed by 4 bases and 4 bases, with 7 bases remaining between them. Germline V lookup: CDR1 SGHVS, CDR2 FQNEAQ. This CDR3 comprises 12 residues. The chain is built from TRBV7-8 and TRBJ2-5, with D uncertain. The origin of this receptor is a male donor in good health, serving as a control. Sequencing input: blood. The CDR3 sequence is CASSYPRETQYF. For the CDR3, the DNA is TGTGCCAGCAGCTACCCTCGAGAGACCCAGTACTTC.